The 23 T cell receptor beta chains presented below share a single source sample, sequenced in a study of blood T cell repertoires in COVID-19 (dated by TCRdb to about 2020). Library construction relied on the immunoSEQ multiplex PCR assay. In TCRdb, the immuneACCESS table is reduced to in-frame sequences with V and J assigned. These tables do not hold every clone; where another copy was compared, an unresolved V gene accounts for under half, and the others remain unexplained. This sample holds under 300,000 clones; approximately 80% were observed only once. The ten largest clonotypes hold 3.4% of the sample. Sequencing was done on a sample of peripheral blood. The receptor set was obtained from a woman aged 18-35 years with acute or convalescent COVID-19.

The V gene is TRBV7-2, the J gene TRBJ2-7; 11 bases match TRBD2. Germline assignment: CDR1 SGHTA and CDR2 FQGNSA. The ends lost 1 base at V and 6 bases at J; junction bases unmatched: 5. The CDR3 length is 15 residues. The CDR3 loop is CASSLVGTSGLEQYF. For the CDR3, the DNA is TGTGCCAGCAGCTTAGTAGGGACTAGCGGACTCGAGCAGTACTTC.

The V gene is TRBV15, the J gene TRBJ2-1; D perhaps matches TRBD2 (5 bases). This CDR3 region has 17 residues. Trimming removed 1 base at V and 0 bases at J, with 13 bases between. CDR1 and CDR2 from the germline V gene are LNHNV and YYDKDF (reference sequence). The CDR3 loop reads CATSRGGLGSSYNEQFF. The CDR3 DNA reads as TGTGCCACCAGCAGAGGAGGACTGGGGAGCTCCTACAATGAGCAGTTCTTC.

This chain uses TRBV11-2 with TRBJ1-5; 9 positions agree with TRBD1. Germline lookup yields CDR1 SGHAT and CDR2 FQNNGV. V dropped 3 bases and J dropped 2; count of bases not matched to a gene: 5. The CDR3 is made up of 16 amino acids. The CDR3 DNA follows: TGTGCCAGCAGCTTGGGGGACAGGGTCGGCAATCAGCCCCAGCATTTT. Protein sequence: CASSLGDRVGNQPQHF.

This rearrangement joins TRBV18 to TRBJ2-5; the D is unclear. Germline CDR1 reads KGHSH; CDR2 reads LQKENI. V was trimmed by 4 bases and J by 3 bases, leaving 9 bases between them. The CDR3 is 13 residues long. This CDR3 is CASSLSQEETQYF. The CDR3 nucleotides are TGTGCCAGCTCACTCAGCCAGGAAGAGACCCAGTACTTC.

This sequence joins TRBV5-1 and TRBJ1-1; D perhaps matches TRBD1 (6 bases). Per germline, CDR1 SGHRS and CDR2 YFSETQ. Deletions cut 4 bases from V and 5 bases from J, with 15 bases between. The CDR3 extends over 14 amino acids. CDR3 sequence: CASSPRRQETEAFF. DNA for the CDR3: TGCGCCAGCAGCCCTCGAAGACAGGAGACTGAAGCTTTCTTT. The full variable domain, completed using reference TRBV5-1 and TRBJ1-1, is KAGVTQTPRYLIKTRGQQVTLSCSPISGHRSVSWYQQTPGQGLQFLFEYFSETQRNKGNFPGRFSGRQFSNSRSEMNVSTLELGDSALYLCASSPRRQETEAFFGQGTRLTVV.

V and J are TRBV9 and TRBJ1-1; perhaps TRBD1 as D (5 bases). CDR1 is SGDLS, CDR2 YYNGEE, per germline. With 7 bases removed from V and 1 base from J, the gap between germline ends came to 17 bases. This CDR3 has 15 residues. CDR3 protein: CASAQTLTGNTEAFF. Written as DNA, the CDR3 is TGTGCCAGCGCCCAAACACTTACAGGGAACACTGAAGCTTTCTTT.

The chain joins TRBV5-4 to TRBJ2-3, with 7 bases that match TRBD2. The CDR3 is 16 residues long. CDR1 is SGHNT, CDR2 YYREEE, per germline (reference sequence). V lost 4 bases, J lost 6 bases, and 14 bases stayed unmatched. The chain's CDR3 is CASSTSAGSPGDTQYF. In DNA form, the CDR3 reads TGTGCCAGCAGCACCTCAGCGGGGTCGCCTGGGGATACGCAGTATTTT. The full variable domain, with the rest looked up from reference TRBV5-4 and TRBJ2-3, is ETGVTQSPTHLIKTRGQQVTLRCSSQSGHNTVSWYQQALGQGPQFIFQYYREEENGRGNFPPRFSGLQFPNYSSELNVNALELDDSALYLCASSTSAGSPGDTQYFGPGTRLTVL.

This clone showed up just once. The chain is built from TRBV28 and TRBJ2-7, with 9 nucleotides matching TRBD1. Germline lookup yields CDR1 MDHEN and CDR2 SYDVKM. Unmatched junction bases numbered 9, after V lost 4 bases and J lost 5 bases. The CDR3 length is 15 residues. Written as DNA, the CDR3 is TGTGCCAGCAGTTGGACAGGGGTCGCTGTCAACGAGCAGTACTTC. Its protein product is CASSWTGVAVNEQYF.

This clone was seen more than once but under ten times. The CDR3 sequence: CASSTRTEARHSPLHF. CDR3 DNA: TGTGCCAGCAGCACTCGGACTGAGGCTCGACATTCACCCCTCCACTTT. The chain is built from TRBV21-1 and TRBJ1-6. TRBV21-1 is shown as a pseudogene. The CDR3 extends over 16 amino acids.

In this sample, this clone turned up once. This chain connects TRBV19 to TRBJ2-7, with 8 positions matching TRBD2. The CDR3 consists of 14 residues. Germline trimming cut 10 bases from V and 3 bases from J; bases unmatched to any gene: 11. CDR1 LNHDA and CDR2 SQIVND come from the germline V gene (reference sequence). CDR3 loop: CATEAGAGGYEQYF. CDR3 nucleotides: TGTGCCACCGAAGCGGGAGCAGGTGGCTACGAGCAGTACTTC. Complete variable domain (other parts from reference TRBV19 and TRBJ2-7): DGGITQSPKYLFRKEGQNVTLSCEQNLNHDAMYWYRQDPGQGLRLIYYSQIVNDFQKGDIAEGYSVSREKKESFPLTVTSAQKNPTAFYLCATEAGAGGYEQYFGPGTRLTVT.

The CDR3 bases are TGTGCCAGCTCACGGGGGGGAGGATCGGAGACCCAGTACTTC. It codes for CASSRGGGSETQYF. V is TRBV18 and J is TRBJ2-5; 7 bases line up with TRBD2. This CDR3 has 14 amino acids. V lost 4 bases and J lost 5; bases outside the gene matches: 7. CDR1 and CDR2 (germline): KGHSH, LQKENI.

The CDR3 DNA is TGTGCCAGCAGTTCGCCTGGCTCAGGGGGGTCCTACGAGCAGTACTTC. Translation: CASSSPGSGGSYEQYF. This chain joins TRBV28 and TRBJ2-7, with D possibly being TRBD1 (7 bases). Trimming took off 4 bases at V and 1 base at J, with 17 bases between the two ends. Germline-derived CDR1 and CDR2 are MDHEN and SYDVKM. The CDR3 loop spans 16 amino acids.

CDR3 bases: TGTGCCAGCACAGGACTAGCGGGAGAGTTGCAGTTCTTC. The encoded protein is CASTGLAGELQFF. The J gene is TRBJ2-1, the V gene TRBV12-3 or TRBV12-4; 13 bases match TRBD2. This CDR3 spans 13 amino acids. Germline trimming cut 7 bases from V and 12 bases from J; bases unmatched to any gene: 6.

This clone was picked up one time. The chain links TRBV6-4 to TRBJ2-1; 10 bases map to TRBD1. J gave up 5 bases and V 2 bases, and 3 bases lay outside the gene matches. Per the germline V gene, CDR1 is MRHNA and CDR2 is SNTAGT. The CDR3 totals 15 residues. Here the CDR3 DNA reads TGTGCCAGCAGTGACGCGGGACAGGGGCACAATGAGCAGTTCTTC. This sequence encodes CASSDAGQGHNEQFF.

This rearrangement joins TRBV4-1 to TRBJ2-7, with 10 bases fitting TRBD2. From germline, CDR1 is MGHRA and CDR2 YSYEKL. The CDR3 sequence is 17 residues long. J was trimmed by 5 bases and V by 3 bases; bases with no gene match: 13. The CDR3 sequence is CASSQWYQREGLDEQYF. CDR3 DNA sequence: TGCGCCAGCAGCCAGTGGTACCAGCGGGAGGGCCTCGACGAGCAGTACTTC.

This chain joins TRBV5-1 and TRBJ2-1; no reliable D call. V was clipped by 0 bases and J by 6 bases, with 16 bases between them. Looked up from germline, CDR1 is SGHRS and CDR2 is YFSETQ. This CDR3 is built from 16 residues. The CDR3 protein is CASSLALDLLVNEQFF. The CDR3 nucleotides read TGCGCCAGCAGCTTGGCCTTAGATCTCTTGGTCAATGAGCAGTTCTTC.

The chain uses TRBV6-6 and TRBJ2-2; perhaps TRBD1 as D (5 bases). Deletions cut 5 bases from V and 3 bases from J, with 13 bases between. The CDR3 totals 15 residues. The germline gives CDR1 MNHNY, CDR2 SVGAGI (reference sequence). In DNA, the CDR3 is TGTGCCAGCAGTAACAGGAACACCTACACCGGGGAGCTGTTTTTT. It is translated as CASSNRNTYTGELFF.

This clone was found many times. The V call is TRBV10-2, the J call TRBJ2-7; D is undetermined. V was trimmed by 7 bases and J by 1 base, leaving 14 bases between them. CDR3 size: 14 residues. Per the germline V gene, CDR1 is WSHSY and CDR2 is SAAADI. The CDR3 region is CASIRTEGSYEQYF. The CDR3 DNA reads TGCGCCAGCATACGCACAGAAGGATCCTACGAGCAGTACTTC.

This sequence joins TRBV5-5 and TRBJ2-7, with a possible D match to TRBD1 (6 bases). The CDR3 extends over 16 amino acids. V lost 4 bases, J lost 1 base, and 18 bases lay in between. CDR1 and CDR2 from the germline V gene are SGHKS and YYEKEE (reference sequence). DNA for the CDR3: TGTGCCAGCAGCACAGTTTCAGGGGTTGGTTCCTACGAGCAGTACTTC. Translated: CASSTVSGVGSYEQYF.

The chain recombines TRBV5-1 with TRBJ1-3, with D hard to call. The CDR3 is 14 residues long. Looked up from germline, CDR1 is SGHRS and CDR2 is YFSETQ. V lost 5 bases and J 4 bases, leaving 13 bases between the germline ends. In DNA form, the CDR3 reads TGCGCCAGCAGTCTCCAGGAACAAGGAAACACCATATATTTT. Amino acids: CASSLQEQGNTIYF.

The V and J genes are TRBV5-1 and TRBJ2-3; TRBD1 might be the D (6 bases). V was cut by 7 bases and J by 0 bases, with 15 bases left in between. In germline, CDR1 is SGHRS, CDR2 YFSETQ. The CDR3 consists of 15 residues. CDR3 region: CASRLWDISTDTQYF. Here the CDR3 DNA reads TGCGCCAGCCGGTTATGGGACATTAGCACAGATACGCAGTATTTT. Full variable domain (rest looked up from reference TRBV5-1 and TRBJ2-3): KAGVTQTPRYLIKTRGQQVTLSCSPISGHRSVSWYQQTPGQGLQFLFEYFSETQRNKGNFPGRFSGRQFSNSRSEMNVSTLELGDSALYLCASRLWDISTDTQYFGPGTRLTVL.

This clone turned up a few times. The chain combines TRBV5-1 with TRBJ2-1; a possible D gene is TRBD2 (6 bases). Germline loops: CDR1 SGHRS, CDR2 YFSETQ. This CDR3 contains 15 residues. V was shortened by 0 bases and J by 5 bases, with 12 bases between the two germline ends. CDR3 sequence reads: CASSLVSGGDNEQFF. Here the CDR3 DNA reads TGCGCCAGCAGCTTGGTTAGCGGCGGAGACAATGAGCAGTTCTTC.

The rearrangement uses TRBV30 and TRBJ1-2; 10 bases fit TRBD1. The trim removed 3 bases at V and 7 bases at J, leaving 2 bases unmatched. CDR1 is GTSNPN and CDR2 is SVGIG in the germline V gene (reference sequence). CDR3 length: 12 residues. This CDR3 reads CAWRGQGFGYTF. As DNA, the CDR3 is TGTGCCTGGAGGGGACAGGGGTTTGGCTACACCTTC. The whole variable domain, filled in from reference TRBV30 and TRBJ1-2, reads SQTIHQWPATLVQPVGSPLSLECTVEGTSNPNLYWYRQAAGRGLQLLFYSVGIGQISSEVPQNLSASRPQDRQFILSSKKLLLSDSGFYLCAWRGQGFGYTFGSGTRLTVV.